This T cell receptor (beta chain) was captured by sequencing in a study of blood T cells in healthy people across ages. A second PCR, run for about 7 to 11 cycles, used a sample-barcoded 5' primer plus a J-beta primer mix. All samples gave at least 3 million CDR3-containing paired-end reads. Via MiXCR, TCRdb re-called the 5' RACE reads, giving one row per CDR3 protein. This table has 780,000 or so distinct CDR3 sequences, roughly 50% appearing once. Regarding the study as a whole: Nothing was known about donor CMV status, and this possibly confounded expanded clonotype changes.

As regards this clonotype: No antigen is known for it.

This TCR was sampled from a man older than 75 in good health. Material for sequencing was blood.

The CDR3 loop is CASSQDATTYYEQYF. CDR3 DNA sequence: TGTGCCAGCAGCCAAGATGCGACTACCTACTACGAGCAGTACTTC. V gene TRBV3-1 combines with J gene TRBJ2-7, with D possibly TRBD2 on 5 matching bases. Looked up from germline, CDR1 is LGHDT and CDR2 is YNNKEL (reference sequence). There are 15 residues in the CDR3. Trimming left V 0 bases short and J 3 bases short, with 12 bases between.